This TCR beta chain was documented in a study of blood T cell repertoires in COVID-19. Whole-study context: Material from acute and convalescent COVID-19 was sourced from the United States, Italy and Spain.

CDR1 and CDR2 (germline): LGHDT, YNNKEL (reference sequence). Between the trimmed V and J ends, which lost 4 bases and 4 bases, there was a span of 9 bases. This CDR3 comprises 13 residues. Recruitment covered about 25 US areas and drew participants whose ages spanned about 18 to 95 years. Data came from immunoSEQ multiplex PCR; TCRdb stores just in-frame clones and leaves some out. The table lists a few hundred thousand clones, roughly 90% of them singletons. The TCR comes from a woman younger than 35 who had recovered from COVID-19. Sequenced: PBMCs or T cells enriched from blood (not recorded which). This chain connects TRBV3-1 (or the pseudogene TRBV3-2) to TRBJ2-3; no reliable D call. CDR3 protein: CASSRIRADTQYF. DNA for the CDR3: TGTGCCAGCAGCCGAATTCGGGCAGATACGCAGTATTTT.